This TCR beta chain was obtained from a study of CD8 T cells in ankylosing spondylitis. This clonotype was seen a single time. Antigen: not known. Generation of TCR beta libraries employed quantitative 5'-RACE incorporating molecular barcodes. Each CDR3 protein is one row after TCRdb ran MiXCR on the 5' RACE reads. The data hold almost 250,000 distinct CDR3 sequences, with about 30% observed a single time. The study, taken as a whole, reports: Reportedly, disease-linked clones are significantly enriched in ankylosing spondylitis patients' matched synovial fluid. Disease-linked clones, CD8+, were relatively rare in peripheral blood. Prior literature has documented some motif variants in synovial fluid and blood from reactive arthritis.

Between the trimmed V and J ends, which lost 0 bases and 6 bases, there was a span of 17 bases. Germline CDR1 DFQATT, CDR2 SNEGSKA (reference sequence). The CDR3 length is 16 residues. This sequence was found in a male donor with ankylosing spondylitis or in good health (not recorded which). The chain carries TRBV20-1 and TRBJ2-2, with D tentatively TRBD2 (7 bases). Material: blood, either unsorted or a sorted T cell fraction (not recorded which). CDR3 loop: CSARDRGASEAGELFF. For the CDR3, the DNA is TGCAGTGCTAGAGATCGGGGGGCTAGCGAGGCCGGGGAGCTGTTTTTT.